This T cell receptor (beta chain) was found in a study of siplizumab effects on memory and regulatory T cells. Findings and limits, study-wide: Alloreactive sequences whose origin lay in unstimulated CD4+ memory cells were significantly reduced by siplizumab. For siplizumab cultures, the suppressive function of their proliferating Tregs was not confirmed. Most alloreactive clones went unmapped to unstimulated subsets; only a minor fraction mapped. Memory T cells appeared less diverse than naive cells, which seemed to contribute substantially to alloresponse.

Measured with immunoSEQ multiplex PCR; TCRdb has only the in-frame clones, and not every one. The table lists 50,000 to 70,000 clones, roughly 96% of them singletons. Of note for this clone: The antigen is unknown.

Trimming cost V 9 bases and J 0 bases; bases outside gene matches: 4. CDR3 length equals 13 residues. From germline, CDR1 is LNHDA and CDR2 SQIVND (reference sequence). The origin of this receptor is a human donor in good health. The chain has TRBV19 and TRBJ1-1; 7 bases map to TRBD1. Sequencing used naive CD8+ T cells sorted from blood. This chain's CDR3 is CASSQGMNTEAFF. DNA of the CDR3: TGTGCCAGCTCACAGGGGATGAACACTGAAGCTTTCTTT.